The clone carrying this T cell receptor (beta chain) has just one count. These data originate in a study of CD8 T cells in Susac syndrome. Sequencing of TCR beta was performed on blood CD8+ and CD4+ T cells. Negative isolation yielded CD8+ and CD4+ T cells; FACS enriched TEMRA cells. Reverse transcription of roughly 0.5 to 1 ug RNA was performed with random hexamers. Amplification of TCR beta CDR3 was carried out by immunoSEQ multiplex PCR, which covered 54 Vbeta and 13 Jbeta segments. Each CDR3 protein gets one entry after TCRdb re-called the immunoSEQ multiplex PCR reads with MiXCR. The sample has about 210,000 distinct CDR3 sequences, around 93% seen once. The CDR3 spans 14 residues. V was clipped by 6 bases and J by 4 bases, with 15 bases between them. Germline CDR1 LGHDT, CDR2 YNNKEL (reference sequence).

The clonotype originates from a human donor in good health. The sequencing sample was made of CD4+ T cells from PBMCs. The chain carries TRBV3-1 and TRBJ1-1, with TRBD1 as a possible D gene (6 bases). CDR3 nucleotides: TGTGCCAGCAGACAGGGAAGTCTAGCCACTGAAGCTTTCTTT. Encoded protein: CASRQGSLATEAFF.